One and the same sample provided the 21 T cell receptor beta chains below, sequenced in a study of T cells after yellow fever vaccination. TCRdb itself ran the 5' RACE reads through MiXCR, one entry per CDR3 protein. The table includes 10,000 or so distinct CDR3 sequences, roughly 5.8% detected once. This material consisted of PBMCs, either bulk or a sorted T-cell subset (CD4+, CD8+, memory, or dextramer-sorted; not recorded which), taken on the day of the yellow fever booster vaccination. All receptors come from a man aged 25-40 years who received the YFV17D yellow fever vaccine.

V gene TRBV7-2 combines with J gene TRBJ2-7; the D is unclear. This CDR3 comprises 13 residues. CDR1 and CDR2 from the germline V gene are SGHTA and FQGNSA. V was shortened by 1 base and J by 0 bases, with 4 bases between the two germline ends. The CDR3 nucleotides are TGTGCCAGCAGCTTAGGTATCTCCTACGAGCAGTACTTC. It specifies CASSLGISYEQYF. Using reference TRBV7-2 and TRBJ2-7 for the parts outside the CDR3, the full variable domain is GAGVSQSPSNKVTEKGKDVELRCDPISGHTALYWYRQSLGQGLEFLIYFQGNSAPDKSGLPSDRFSAERTGGSVSTLTIQRTQQEDSAVYLCASSLGISYEQYFGPGTRLTVT.

By sample fraction, this clonotype is medium-sized. The chain joins TRBV29-1 to TRBJ2-7, with TRBD1 identical over 7 bases. Trimming cost V 7 bases and J 1 base; bases outside gene matches: 4. This CDR3 is built from 12 residues. The germline V gene encodes CDR1 SQVTM and CDR2 ANQGSEA. CDR3 protein: CSAGTVSYEQYF. CDR3 coding DNA: TGCAGCGCCGGGACAGTTTCCTACGAGCAGTACTTC.

This clonotype was observed many times. The rearrangement joins TRBV20-1 to TRBJ1-1; D is undetermined. The CDR3 consists of 15 residues. V shed 5 bases and J shed 0 bases, with 16 bases lying between them. Germline CDR1 DFQATT, CDR2 SNEGSKA (reference sequence). CDR3 sequence reads: CSALRYGRMNTEAFF. The CDR3 DNA reads as TGCAGTGCTCTCAGATACGGTCGCATGAACACTGAAGCTTTCTTT.

This clonotype was seen many times. The rearrangement joins TRBV18 to TRBJ2-1, with D unclear. V lost 2 bases to trimming and J lost 3 bases, with 11 bases between them. CDR3 length: 15 residues. Germline V gives CDR1 KGHSH, CDR2 LQKENI. The CDR3: CASSPIEGIYNEQFF. The CDR3 DNA follows: TGTGCCAGCTCACCAATAGAAGGAATCTACAATGAGCAGTTCTTC.

This clonotype was recorded many times. J is TRBJ1-1 and V is TRBV7-9; TRBD1 matches at 7 bases. V lost 5 bases to trimming and J lost 1 base; unmatched junction nucleotides: 10. Germline values: CDR1 SEHNR, CDR2 FQNEAQ (reference sequence). The CDR3 length is 16 residues. The CDR3 DNA follows: TGTGCCAGCAGCCCCCAACAGGGGTTGGGGAACACTGAAGCTTTCTTT. The encoded protein is CASSPQQGLGNTEAFF.

This clonotype showed up many times. This chain joins TRBV19 and TRBJ1-2; possible D gene TRBD1, 5 bases. The CDR3 sequence is 12 residues long. Germline loops: CDR1 LNHDA, CDR2 SQIVND (reference sequence). Trimming removed 3 bases from V and 8 bases from J, with 10 bases in between. CDR3 residues: CASSMQGPGYTF. The CDR3 DNA is TGTGCCAGTAGTATGCAGGGACCGGGCTACACCTTC. Based on the CDR3 plus reference TRBV19 and TRBJ1-2, the full variable domain is DGGITQSPKYLFRKEGQNVTLSCEQNLNHDAMYWYRQDPGQGLRLIYYSQIVNDFQKGDIAEGYSVSREKKESFPLTVTSAQKNPTAFYLCASSMQGPGYTFGSGTRLTVV.

By share, this clonotype counts as medium-sized. This rearrangement joins TRBV12-3 or TRBV12-4 to TRBJ1-2, with TRBD1 matching over 7 bases. V trimming: 6 bases; J trimming: 0 bases; junction bases outside the gene matches: 1. The CDR3 spans 13 residues. CDR3 sequence (DNA): TGTGCCAGCAGCGGACAGGCTAACTATGGCTACACCTTC. Protein sequence: CASSGQANYGYTF.

This clonotype came up many times. J is TRBJ1-4 and V is TRBV4-3; the match to TRBD1 covers 7 bases. CDR1 LGHNA and CDR2 YSLEER come from the germline V gene. J lost 5 bases, V lost 3 bases, and 3 bases had no gene match. This CDR3 has 14 amino acids. The CDR3 region has the DNA TGCGCCAGCAGCCAGGGACAGTCAAATGAAAAACTGTTTTTT. Amino acids: CASSQGQSNEKLFF.

This clonotype has ten or more counts. This chain links TRBV18 with TRBJ1-1; D gene unclear. There are 14 residues in the CDR3. Germline V gene sequence: CDR1 KGHSH, CDR2 LQKENI. Trimming removed 6 bases from V and 5 bases from J, with 16 bases in between. In DNA form, the CDR3 reads TGTGCCAGCTCGCCCCTTAGTTCTGGGACTGAAGCTTTCTTT. It specifies CASSPLSSGTEAFF.

This clonotype showed up many times. The chain recombines TRBV7-6 with TRBJ1-3; possibly TRBD1 for D (6 bases). The CDR3 length is 16 residues. V lost 2 bases and J 4 bases, leaving 15 bases between the germline ends. From germline, CDR1 is SGHVS and CDR2 FNYEAQ. The CDR3 nucleotides are TGTGCCAGCAGCTTATCAGGGGCGCTTCCCGGAAACACCATATATTTT. The encoded protein is CASSLSGALPGNTIYF.

In its sample, this clonotype ranks as medium-sized. The CDR3 nucleotides read TGTGCCATGGCCGGACAGGAAACGGGAGATACGCAGTATTTT. Translating it yields CAMAGQETGDTQYF. The chain joins TRBV10-3 to TRBJ2-3, with TRBD1 matching 7 bases. This CDR3 is built from 14 residues. Germline assignment: CDR1 ENHRY and CDR2 SYGVKD. V lost 9 bases to trimming and J lost 5 bases; unmatched junction nucleotides: 11.

This clonotype was seen at least ten times. The chain has TRBV28 and TRBJ2-6, with TRBD2 as a possible D gene (5 bases). The CDR3 covers 15 residues. Trimming removed 4 bases from V and 3 bases from J, with 10 bases in between. Per the germline V gene, CDR1 is MDHEN and CDR2 is SYDVKM. CDR3 in DNA: TGTGCCAGCAGTTCGGGGTCGGGTGGGGCCAACGTCCTGACTTTC. It translates to CASSSGSGGANVLTF.

A note on this clonotype: A read error is possible here, since a much larger clone lies one base away. The V call is TRBV9, the J call TRBJ2-5, with TRBD2 matching over 9 bases. CDR1 SGDLS and CDR2 YYNGEE come from the germline V gene. The CDR3 has 15 residues. After removal of 0 bases from V and 5 bases from J, the junction contained 5 bases not matched to a gene. The CDR3 sequence is CASSVGLAGHETQYF. As DNA, the CDR3 is TGTGCCAGCAGCGTAGGGCTAGCGGGACACGAGACCCAGTACTTC.

There are many counts of this clonotype. The V gene is TRBV5-6, the J gene TRBJ2-2; 8 nucleotides match TRBD1. Germline trimming cut 3 bases from V and 0 bases from J; bases unmatched to any gene: 1. CDR3 length equals 15 residues. Looked up from germline, CDR1 is SGHDT and CDR2 is YYEEEE. The CDR3 sequence is CASSSGGTNTGELFF. The CDR3 nucleotides are TGTGCCAGCAGCTCAGGGGGCACGAACACCGGGGAGCTGTTTTTT.

This clonotype ranks as medium-sized (0.01 to 0.1%). The J gene is TRBJ2-6, the V gene TRBV19; a weak D match, TRBD1 (5 bases). Germline V gene data show CDR1 as LNHDA and CDR2 as SQIVND (reference sequence). The V and J ends lost 6 bases and 1 base respectively, with 10 bases between them. The CDR3 totals 15 residues. As DNA, the CDR3 is TGTGCCAGTAGGGGGCCCCCTTCTGGGGCCAACGTCCTGACTTTC. It specifies CASRGPPSGANVLTF. The entire variable domain, with the rest obtained from reference TRBV19 and TRBJ2-6, is as follows: DGGITQSPKYLFRKEGQNVTLSCEQNLNHDAMYWYRQDPGQGLRLIYYSQIVNDFQKGDIAEGYSVSREKKESFPLTVTSAQKNPTAFYLCASRGPPSGANVLTFGAGSRLTVL.

This clonotype has ten or more counts. The genes are TRBV7-2 and TRBJ2-1; 9 nucleotides align to TRBD2. The CDR3 sequence is 15 residues long. V trimming: 3 bases; J trimming: 2 bases; junction bases outside the gene matches: 2. Germline V gene lookup returns CDR1 SGHTA and CDR2 FQGNSA. The CDR3 bases are TGTGCCAGCAGCTTGACTAGCGGAACCTACAATGAGCAGTTCTTC. Its protein product is CASSLTSGTYNEQFF. Based on the CDR3 plus reference TRBV7-2 and TRBJ2-1, the full variable domain is GAGVSQSPSNKVTEKGKDVELRCDPISGHTALYWYRQSLGQGLEFLIYFQGNSAPDKSGLPSDRFSAERTGGSVSTLTIQRTQQEDSAVYLCASSLTSGTYNEQFFGPGTRLTVL.

In its sample, this clonotype is medium-sized. The rearrangement uses TRBV12-3 or TRBV12-4 and TRBJ2-2; D may be TRBD2 (5 bases). The CDR3 is made up of 15 amino acids. Trimming took 4 bases from V and 8 from J, leaving 17 bases between them. CDR3 sequence: CASSSQALASGELFF. As DNA, the CDR3 is TGTGCCAGCAGTTCCCAAGCGCTAGCATCTGGGGAGCTGTTTTTT.

By frequency in the sample, this clonotype is medium-sized (0.01 to 0.1%). This rearrangement joins TRBV5-1 to TRBJ2-1; D possibly corresponds to TRBD2 (6 bases). This CDR3 has 16 residues. V gave up 8 bases and J gave up 6 bases, with 24 bases separating them. CDR1 and CDR2 from the germline V gene are SGHRS and YFSETQ. CDR3 sequence reads: CASRPSPGLDPNEQFF. DNA of the CDR3: TGCGCCAGTCGCCCCTCCCCGGGACTGGATCCCAATGAGCAGTTCTTC.

This clonotype was observed at least ten times. The V and J genes are TRBV11-3 and TRBJ1-1; 8 nucleotides match TRBD1. The CDR3 loop spans 14 amino acids. V shed 4 bases, J shed 4 bases, and the junction held 5 bases outside the gene matches. Germline V lookup: CDR1 SGHNT, CDR2 YENEEA. The CDR3 DNA is TGTGCCAGCAGCTCACAGGGGGGGAGCACTGAAGCTTTCTTT. Translation: CASSSQGGSTEAFF.

This clonotype ranks as medium-sized. The rearrangement joins TRBV3-1 to TRBJ2-7; D ambiguous. V was clipped by 0 bases and J by 6 bases, with 12 bases between them. The CDR3 is 14 residues long. Per germline, CDR1 LGHDT and CDR2 YNNKEL (reference sequence). The CDR3 nucleotides are TGTGCCAGCAGCCAAGATAATTTTGGGTCCGAGCAGTACTTC. Protein sequence: CASSQDNFGSEQYF.

With regard to this clonotype: At one end the junction does not follow the germline gene, possibly because of a read error. V usage is TRBV5-8 and J usage is TRBJ2-7, with D hard to call. Germline V lookup: CDR1 SGHTS, CDR2 YDEGEE. The CDR3 has 14 amino acids. The CDR3 nucleotides are TGTGCCATCAGCCCCGGGCACCTCTTCTACGAGCAGTACTTC. Its translation: CAISPGHLFYEQYF.